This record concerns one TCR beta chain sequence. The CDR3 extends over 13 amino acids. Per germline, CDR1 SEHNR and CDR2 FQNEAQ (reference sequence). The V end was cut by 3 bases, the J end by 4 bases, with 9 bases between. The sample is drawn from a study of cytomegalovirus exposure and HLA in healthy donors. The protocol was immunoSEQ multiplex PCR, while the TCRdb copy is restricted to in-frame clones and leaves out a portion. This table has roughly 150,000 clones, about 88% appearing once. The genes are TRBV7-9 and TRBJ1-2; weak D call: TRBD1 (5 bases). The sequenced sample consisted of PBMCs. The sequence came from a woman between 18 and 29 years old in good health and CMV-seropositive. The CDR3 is CASSLGGSYGYTF. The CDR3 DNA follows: TGTGCCAGCAGCTTGGGGGGTAGCTATGGCTACACCTTC.